Following are 26 T cell receptor beta chains from one sample sequenced in a study of T-cell reconstitution after alpha-beta-depleted transplantation in children. Researchers prepared the TCRbeta library using unique molecular identifiers, the study reports. TCRdb re-analysed the PCR reads in MiXCR, keeping a single row per CDR3 protein. The repertoire holds 300,000 or so distinct CDR3 sequences, with around 25% as singletons. The sample here was PBMCs, mostly from graft donor cells, taken 180 days after TCRalphabeta/CD19-depleted stem cell transplant. The receptors shown here come from a male patient younger than 18 who had a stem cell transplant for acute lymphoblastic leukemia, so the T cells may come from the graft donor.

V is TRBV12-3 or TRBV12-4 and J is TRBJ2-3, with D perhaps TRBD1 (6 bases). The V gene lost 6 bases and the J gene lost 3 bases, with 13 bases spanning the gap. The CDR3 length is 14 residues. CDR3 residues: CASRKQGWTDTQYF. Here the CDR3 DNA reads TGTGCCAGCAGGAAACAGGGATGGACAGATACGCAGTATTTT.

The chain has TRBV5-1 and TRBJ2-3, with TRBD1 matching over 7 bases. Germline V gene lookup returns CDR1 SGHRS and CDR2 YFSETQ. The junction had 2 bases not matched to a gene; V was cut back by 3 bases and J by 7 bases. This CDR3 comprises 12 residues. Here the CDR3 DNA reads TGCGCCAGCAGCTGGGGACAGAATACGCAGTATTTT. The encoded protein is CASSWGQNTQYF.

A single count supports this clonotype. The chain couples TRBV5-1 to TRBJ1-3; D not certain. CDR1 is SGHRS, CDR2 YFSETQ, per germline. V lost 6 bases and J 2 bases, leaving 12 bases between the germline ends. The CDR3 is 14 residues long. DNA for the CDR3: TGCGCCAGCACCCCGGACGGTACTGGAAACACCATATATTTT. Translation gives CASTPDGTGNTIYF.

This rearrangement joins TRBV7-9 to TRBJ2-1; the match to TRBD2 covers 12 bases. This CDR3 comprises 17 residues. CDR1 is SEHNR, CDR2 FQNEAQ, per germline (reference sequence). Trimming cost V 3 bases and J 7 bases; bases outside gene matches: 10. The CDR3 DNA reads as TGTGCCAGCAGCTTTAAAAGAACCACTAGCGGGGGGAATGAGCAGTTCTTC. This sequence encodes CASSFKRTTSGGNEQFF. The variable domain in full, completed from reference TRBV7-9 and TRBJ2-1, reads DTGVSQNPRHKITKRGQNVTFRCDPISEHNRLYWYRQTLGQGPEFLTYFQNEAQLEKSRLLSDRFSAERPKGSFSTLEIQRTEQGDSAMYLCASSFKRTTSGGNEQFFGPGTRLTVL.

CDR3 sequence (DNA): TGTGCCAGCAGTCTGCAGGGGGCGCACACTGAAGCTTTCTTT. Translating it yields CASSLQGAHTEAFF. The chain links TRBV13 to TRBJ1-1; 8 bases fit TRBD1. Germline V gene sequence: CDR1 PRHDT, CDR2 FYEKMQ (reference sequence). The CDR3 sequence is 14 residues long. V lost 6 bases to trimming and J lost 3 bases; unmatched junction nucleotides: 6.

This chain joins TRBV7-6 and TRBJ2-7; 14 positions agree with TRBD2. The CDR3 contains 15 residues. CDR1 and CDR2 from the germline V gene are SGHVS and FNYEAQ. The junction had 6 bases not matched to a gene; V was cut back by 5 bases and J by 6 bases. Here the CDR3 reads CASSRGLAGDFEQYF. The CDR3 bases are TGTGCCAGCAGCAGGGGACTAGCGGGAGATTTCGAGCAGTACTTC.

This clonotype has more than one count but fewer than ten. The rearrangement links TRBV20-1 to TRBJ2-1, with 9 bases identical to TRBD2. J gave up 7 bases and V 5 bases, and 9 bases lay outside the gene matches. CDR1 and CDR2 from the germline V gene are DFQATT and SNEGSKA (reference sequence). The CDR3 is 14 residues long. CDR3 protein: CSAVTGSGGNEQFF. The CDR3 nucleotides are TGCAGTGCTGTGACAGGGAGCGGGGGGAATGAGCAGTTCTTC.

In this sample, this clonotype turned up a few times. The genes are TRBV10-3 and TRBJ1-1, with TRBD1 matching over 10 bases. In germline, CDR1 is ENHRY, CDR2 SYGVKD. Trimming cost V 3 bases and J 6 bases; bases outside gene matches: 4. CDR3 length: 14 amino acids. CDR3 loop: CAISDPDRGSEAFF. The CDR3, as DNA: TGTGCCATCAGTGATCCGGACAGGGGGTCTGAAGCTTTCTTT.

This clonotype was counted a few times. The chain uses TRBV4-1 and TRBJ2-7, with 8 bases fitting TRBD2. Trimming at V came to 0 bases and at J to 0 bases, leaving 10 bases not matched to a gene. This CDR3 is 18 amino acids long. Germline V gene lookup returns CDR1 MGHRA and CDR2 YSYEKL. The CDR3, as DNA: TGCGCCAGCAGCCAAGATCAGGGAGAGCGGGAGCTCTCCTACGAGCAGTACTTC. Translating it yields CASSQDQGERELSYEQYF.

This clonotype was seen repeatedly, ten times or more. The V and J genes are TRBV6-7 and TRBJ2-7, with 9 bases fitting TRBD1. TRBV6-7 is given ORF status, its function remaining uncertain. The J segment lost 2 bases and the V segment lost 0 bases, leaving 5 bases of the junction unmatched. CDR3 length equals 16 residues. Written as DNA, the CDR3 is TGTGCCAGCAGTTACTCGGGGACAGGGAGGGCCTACGAGCAGTACTTC. Translating it yields CASSYSGTGRAYEQYF.

The gene calls are TRBV12-3 or TRBV12-4 and TRBJ1-1, with D maybe TRBD1 (5 bases). This CDR3 has 13 residues. The ends were cut back, 6 bases at V and 6 bases at J, with 14 bases in the middle. The CDR3 sequence is CASSLGPVAEAFF. CDR3 nucleotides: TGTGCCAGCAGCCTGGGACCGGTTGCTGAAGCTTTCTTT.

This chain connects TRBV20-1 to TRBJ2-5; 7 positions match TRBD1. Looked up from germline, CDR1 is DFQATT and CDR2 is SNEGSKA (reference sequence). After removal of 5 bases from V and 2 bases from J, the junction contained 11 bases not matched to a gene. CDR3 length equals 15 residues. The CDR3 spells CSALQGWVPQETQYF. The CDR3 nucleotides are TGCAGTGCTTTACAGGGGTGGGTCCCTCAAGAGACCCAGTACTTC.

V gene TRBV5-1 combines with J gene TRBJ1-2; 7 nucleotides match TRBD1. The CDR3 loop spans 15 amino acids. J gave up 4 bases and V 3 bases, and 9 bases lay outside the gene matches. Germline V CDR1 and CDR2: SGHRS, YFSETQ. The CDR3 is CASSYITGETYGYTF. As DNA, the CDR3 is TGCGCCAGCAGCTACATAACAGGGGAAACCTATGGCTACACCTTC.

The rearrangement joins TRBV5-1 to TRBJ2-5; 11 bases match TRBD2. The CDR3 loop spans 16 amino acids. Germline V gene lookup returns CDR1 SGHRS and CDR2 YFSETQ. V lost 4 bases to trimming and J lost 0 bases; unmatched junction nucleotides: 5. As DNA, the CDR3 is TGCGCCAGCAGCATCTGGACTAGCGGGTACCAAGAGACCCAGTACTTC. This gives the protein CASSIWTSGYQETQYF.

This clonotype was counted between two and nine times. The chain links TRBV9 to TRBJ1-1, with TRBD1 identical over 7 bases. CDR3 length: 16 residues. The trim removed 3 bases at V and 4 bases at J, leaving 12 bases unmatched. Per germline, CDR1 SGDLS and CDR2 YYNGEE. CDR3 loop: CASSAVGGGQSTEAFF. The CDR3 DNA reads TGTGCCAGCAGCGCCGTTGGTGGGGGACAGTCCACTGAAGCTTTCTTT.

This clonotype appeared a few times. The gene calls are TRBV5-1 and TRBJ1-3, with no clear D. Deletions cut 0 bases from V and 0 bases from J, with 10 bases between. The CDR3 covers 16 residues. Germline V gene sequence: CDR1 SGHRS, CDR2 YFSETQ. DNA for the CDR3: TGCGCCAGCAGCTTGGATCACAGTAACTCTGGAAACACCATATATTTT. Translation: CASSLDHSNSGNTIYF.

This sequence joins TRBV7-2 and TRBJ2-2; perhaps TRBD2 as D (5 bases). Germline CDR1 is SGHTA and CDR2 is FQGNSA. Trimming cost V 4 bases and J 5 bases, with 8 bases left between them. This CDR3 spans 13 amino acids. This chain's CDR3 is CASSSRTTGELFF. CDR3 bases: TGTGCCAGCAGCTCCCGGACTACCGGGGAGCTGTTTTTT.

The V gene is TRBV7-3, the J gene TRBJ1-2, with a tentative D call TRBD1 (5 bases). Trimming removed 5 bases at V and 5 bases at J, with 12 bases between. Looked up from germline, CDR1 is SGHTA and CDR2 is FQGTGA. The CDR3 spans 13 residues. CDR3 residues: CASSRGGAYGYTF. DNA for the CDR3: TGTGCCAGCAGCCGGGGCGGAGCTTATGGCTACACCTTC.

This sequence joins TRBV20-1 and TRBJ2-1; the match to TRBD2 covers 7 bases. V lost 3 bases to trimming and J lost 8 bases; unmatched junction nucleotides: 16. Looked up from germline, CDR1 is DFQATT and CDR2 is SNEGSKA (reference sequence). This CDR3 contains 16 residues. The CDR3 DNA reads as TGCAGTGCTAGCCCCGGGAGCGGGATTTTGGAGTATGAGCAGTTCTTC. It is translated as CSASPGSGILEYEQFF.

V gene TRBV6-5 combines with J gene TRBJ2-3; 12 nucleotides agree with TRBD2. The V gene's germline CDR1 is MNHEY and CDR2 SVGAGI. The CDR3 covers 18 residues. V gave up 0 bases and J gave up 4 bases; unmatched junction bases: 8. The CDR3 nucleotides are TGTGCCAGCAGTTACTCGATGGGTGCTAGCGGGAGGGCAGATACGCAGTATTTT. The encoded protein is CASSYSMGASGRADTQYF.

The rearrangement joins TRBV12-3 or TRBV12-4 to TRBJ2-7; TRBD1 matches at 8 bases. With V trimmed by 3 bases and J by 2 bases, 6 bases remained unmatched. The CDR3 is made up of 15 amino acids. CDR3 region: CASSFGWGQAYEQYF. The CDR3 DNA sequence: TGTGCCAGCAGTTTTGGTTGGGGACAGGCCTACGAGCAGTACTTC.

The V gene is TRBV5-1, the J gene TRBJ1-1, with D perhaps matching TRBD1 (6 bases). The germline CDR1 and CDR2 sequences are SGHRS and YFSETQ. V lost 2 bases and J 1 base, leaving 9 bases between the germline ends. The CDR3 extends over 14 amino acids. Here the CDR3 reads CASSFWTANTEAFF. CDR3 nucleotides: TGCGCCAGCAGCTTTTGGACAGCGAACACTGAAGCTTTCTTT.

This clonotype showed up just a few times. This chain joins TRBV2 and TRBJ1-1; no firm D call. The CDR3 is 13 amino acids. The V end lost 6 bases, the J end lost 2 bases, and 10 bases lay between the germline ends. The germline V gene has CDR1 SNHLY and CDR2 FYNNEI. CDR3 sequence: CASRISLNTEAFF. The CDR3 DNA follows: TGTGCCAGCAGAATCTCGCTAAACACTGAAGCTTTCTTT.

This clonotype was seen at least ten times. The gene calls are TRBV4-1 and TRBJ2-7; 12 bases are a match to TRBD2. Germline assignment: CDR1 MGHRA and CDR2 YSYEKL. The J segment lost 0 bases and the V segment lost 3 bases, leaving 0 bases of the junction unmatched. The CDR3 totals 15 residues. CDR3 region: CASSQTSGSSYEQYF. The CDR3 nucleotides read TGCGCCAGCAGCCAGACTAGCGGGAGCTCCTACGAGCAGTACTTC.

The V call is TRBV5-1, the J call TRBJ1-5; no firm D call. CDR3 length: 14 residues. Germline V gene sequence: CDR1 SGHRS, CDR2 YFSETQ. V was cut by 1 base and J by 8 bases, with 13 bases left in between. The CDR3: CASSLLGYWEPQHF. CDR3 sequence (DNA): TGCGCCAGCAGCTTGCTGGGTTATTGGGAGCCCCAGCATTTT.

The gene calls are TRBV7-3 and TRBJ2-6; D remains unclear. The ends were cut back, 3 bases at V and 0 bases at J, with 6 bases in the middle. CDR1 and CDR2 from the germline V gene are SGHTA and FQGTGA. This CDR3 has 15 amino acids. In DNA, the CDR3 is TGTGCCAGCAGCTTTCGATTCTCTGGGGCCAACGTCCTGACTTTC. Translation: CASSFRFSGANVLTF.